This record looks at one T cell receptor beta chain sequence and its context. The data belong to a study of PD-L1 blockade in urothelial cancer. The time point is: peripheral blood 6 weeks after treatment start. TCRdb keeps only in-frame clones here, not all; method: immunoSEQ multiplex PCR. The table records around 110,000 clones, around 93% of them present only once. Trimming removed 2 bases from V and 4 bases from J; junction bases left unmatched: 4. This CDR3 comprises 14 residues. CDR1 is SGHDT and CDR2 is YYEEEE in the germline V gene. This chain links TRBV5-6 with TRBJ2-3; TRBD1 agrees at 7 bases. The sequence derives from a man between 60 and 70 years old with urothelial cancer. The specimen comprised PBMCs, sampled around atezolizumab (anti-PD-L1) treatment. CDR3 bases: TGTGCCAGCAGCTTCGACAGGGTGGCAGATACGCAGTATTTT. The encoded protein is CASSFDRVADTQYF.